This TCR beta chain was found in a study of cytomegalovirus exposure and HLA in healthy donors. Study-level results: In a later analysis, DRB1 alleles had the most associated TCRs; HLA-C alleles the fewest.

The CDR3 spans 12 residues. From germline, CDR1 is MNHNS and CDR2 SASEGT. V lost 6 bases to trimming and J lost 6 bases, with 11 bases between them. 60 Vbeta and 13 Jbeta primers were used in PCR. Data came from immunoSEQ multiplex PCR; TCRdb stores just in-frame clones and leaves some out. The sample has some 96,000 clones; about 72% are singletons. With respect to this clone: What it binds is unknown.

Sequences were obtained from PBMCs. The TCR was taken from a woman in her sixties in good health and CMV-seropositive. The chain uses TRBV6-1 and TRBJ1-1; possibly TRBD1 for D (5 bases). The CDR3 sequence is CASRAGRSEAFF. CDR3 nucleotides: TGTGCCAGCAGGGCAGGGCGGTCTGAAGCTTTCTTT.